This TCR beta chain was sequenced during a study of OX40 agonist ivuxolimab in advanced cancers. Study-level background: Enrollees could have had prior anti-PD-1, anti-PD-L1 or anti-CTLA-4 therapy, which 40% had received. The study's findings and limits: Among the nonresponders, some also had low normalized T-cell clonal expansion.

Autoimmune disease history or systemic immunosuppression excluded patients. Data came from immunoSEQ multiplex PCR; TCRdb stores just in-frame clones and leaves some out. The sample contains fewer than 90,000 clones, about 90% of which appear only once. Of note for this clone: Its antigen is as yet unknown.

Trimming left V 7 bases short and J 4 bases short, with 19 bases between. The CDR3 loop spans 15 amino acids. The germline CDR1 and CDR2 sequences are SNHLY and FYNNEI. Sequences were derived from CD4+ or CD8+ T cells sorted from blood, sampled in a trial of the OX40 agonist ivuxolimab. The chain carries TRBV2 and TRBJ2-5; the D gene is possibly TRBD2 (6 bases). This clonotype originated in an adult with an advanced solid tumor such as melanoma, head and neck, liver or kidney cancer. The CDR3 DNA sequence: TGTGCCAGCAAACAAACCGGAGGGCCGCGAGAGACCCAGTACTTC. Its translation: CASKQTGGPRETQYF.